This T cell receptor (beta chain) was identified in a study of control samples from healthy donors and cancer patients. Assay used: immunoSEQ multiplex PCR; TCRdb lists only in-frame clones, some missing. Seen here are about 140,000 clones, over 85% observed once, and the top ten hold roughly 12%. Material: blood. The receptor comes from a man aged 25 to 40 in good health.

This CDR3 is CASSFRVDNEQFF. The CDR3 nucleotides read TGTGCCAGCAGCTTCCGCGTAGACAATGAGCAGTTCTTC. The rearrangement uses TRBV11-3 and TRBJ2-1; D is ambiguous. The V gene lost 3 bases and the J gene lost 5 bases, with 8 bases spanning the gap. Germline CDR1 and CDR2: SGHNT and YENEEA. The CDR3 contains 13 residues. Variable domain in full (rest from reference TRBV11-3 and TRBJ2-1): EAGVVQSPRYKIIEKKQPVAFWCNPISGHNTLYWYLQNLGQGPELLIRYENEEAVDDSQLPKDRFSAERLKGVDSTLKIQPAELGDSAVYLCASSFRVDNEQFFGPGTRLTVL.